This T cell receptor (beta chain) was identified in a study of post-analysis software for immune sequencing data. Study information: The disease courses covered relapsing-remitting, secondary progressive and progressive-relapsing multiple sclerosis. Overall study results and limits: Controls significantly exceeded multiple sclerosis patients in normalized Chao1 diversity.

TCR beta libraries were prepared from cDNA with unique molecular identifiers. In TCRdb, the PCR reads were re-called with MiXCR into one record per CDR3 protein. Seen here are 380,000 or so distinct CDR3 sequences, roughly 38% observed once, and the top ten hold under 15%. As concerns this clonotype: What it binds is not known.

The sequencing sample was made of blood. The receptor was derived from a girl aged 5 to 17 with multiple sclerosis.

The CDR3 DNA reads as TGTGCCGTCAGCAAGGTATCCTACGAGCAGTACTTC. It translates to CAVSKVSYEQYF. V is TRBV6-1 and J is TRBJ2-7; no firm D call. In germline, CDR1 is MNHNS, CDR2 SASEGT. The length of the CDR3 is 12 residues. Deletions cut 11 bases from V and 1 base from J, with 12 bases between.